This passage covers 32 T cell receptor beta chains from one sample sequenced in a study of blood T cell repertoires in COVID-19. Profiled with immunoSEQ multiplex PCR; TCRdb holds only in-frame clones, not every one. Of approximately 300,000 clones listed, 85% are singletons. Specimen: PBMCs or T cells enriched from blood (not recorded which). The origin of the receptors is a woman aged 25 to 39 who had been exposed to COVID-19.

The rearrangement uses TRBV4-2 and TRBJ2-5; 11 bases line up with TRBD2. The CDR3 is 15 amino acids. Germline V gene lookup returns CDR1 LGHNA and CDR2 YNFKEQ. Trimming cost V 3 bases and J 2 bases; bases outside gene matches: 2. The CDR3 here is CASSHGTSGQETQYF. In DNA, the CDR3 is TGTGCCAGCAGCCACGGGACTAGCGGACAAGAGACCCAGTACTTC.

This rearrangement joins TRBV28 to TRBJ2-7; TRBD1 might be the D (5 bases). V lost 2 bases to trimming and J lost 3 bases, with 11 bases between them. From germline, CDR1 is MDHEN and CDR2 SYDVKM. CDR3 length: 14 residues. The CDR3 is CASSLEQAYYEQYF. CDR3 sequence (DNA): TGTGCCAGCAGTTTAGAACAGGCGTACTACGAGCAGTACTTC.

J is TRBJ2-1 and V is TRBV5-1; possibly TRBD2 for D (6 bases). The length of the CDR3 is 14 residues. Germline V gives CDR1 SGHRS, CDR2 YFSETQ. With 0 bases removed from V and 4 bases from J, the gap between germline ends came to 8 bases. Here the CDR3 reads CASSLAAGYNEQFF. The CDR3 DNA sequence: TGCGCCAGCAGCTTGGCCGCGGGGTACAATGAGCAGTTCTTC.

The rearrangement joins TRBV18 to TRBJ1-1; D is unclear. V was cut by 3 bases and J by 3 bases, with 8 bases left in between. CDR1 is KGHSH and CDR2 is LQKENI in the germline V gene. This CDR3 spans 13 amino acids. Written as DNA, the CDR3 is TGTGCCAGCTCACCGTCGGTGGACACTGAAGCTTTCTTT. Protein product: CASSPSVDTEAFF.

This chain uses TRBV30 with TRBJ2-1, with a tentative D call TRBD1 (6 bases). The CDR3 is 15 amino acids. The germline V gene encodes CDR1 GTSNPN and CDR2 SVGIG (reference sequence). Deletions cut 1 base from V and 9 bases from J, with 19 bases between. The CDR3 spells CAWSASSTGLSEQFF. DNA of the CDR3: TGTGCCTGGAGTGCATCGAGTACAGGGTTAAGTGAGCAGTTCTTC.

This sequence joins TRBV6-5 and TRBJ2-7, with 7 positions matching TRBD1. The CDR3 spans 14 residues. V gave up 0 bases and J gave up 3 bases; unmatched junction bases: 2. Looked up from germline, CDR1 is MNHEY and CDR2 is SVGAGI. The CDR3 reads CASSYSGGFYEQYF. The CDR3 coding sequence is TGTGCCAGCAGTTACTCAGGGGGCTTCTACGAGCAGTACTTC.

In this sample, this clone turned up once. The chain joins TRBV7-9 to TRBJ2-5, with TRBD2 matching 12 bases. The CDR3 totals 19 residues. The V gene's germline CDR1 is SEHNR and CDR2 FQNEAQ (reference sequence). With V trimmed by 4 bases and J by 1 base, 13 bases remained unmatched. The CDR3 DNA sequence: TGTGCCAGCAGCTCAGTGCTAGCGGGAGGGCGAAATAGCCAAGAGACCCAGTACTTC. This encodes CASSSVLAGGRNSQETQYF.

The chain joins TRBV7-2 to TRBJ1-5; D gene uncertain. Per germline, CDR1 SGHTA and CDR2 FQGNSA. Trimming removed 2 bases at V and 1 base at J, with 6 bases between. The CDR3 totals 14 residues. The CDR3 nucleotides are TGTGCCAGCAGCTTATATGGCAGCAATCAGCCCCAGCATTTT. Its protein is CASSLYGSNQPQHF.

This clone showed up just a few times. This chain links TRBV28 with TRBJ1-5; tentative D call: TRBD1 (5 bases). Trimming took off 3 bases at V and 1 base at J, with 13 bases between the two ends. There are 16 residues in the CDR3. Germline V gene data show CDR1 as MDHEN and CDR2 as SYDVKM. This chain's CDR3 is CASSFNRLTSNQPQHF. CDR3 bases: TGTGCCAGCAGTTTTAACAGGTTAACGAGCAATCAGCCCCAGCATTTT.

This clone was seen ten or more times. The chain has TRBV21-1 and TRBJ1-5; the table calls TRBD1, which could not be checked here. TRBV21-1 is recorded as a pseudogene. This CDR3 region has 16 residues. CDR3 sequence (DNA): TGTGCCAGCAGCAAAGAGGGCCGACAGTACAATCAGCCCCAGCATTTT. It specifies CASSKEGRQYNQPQHF.

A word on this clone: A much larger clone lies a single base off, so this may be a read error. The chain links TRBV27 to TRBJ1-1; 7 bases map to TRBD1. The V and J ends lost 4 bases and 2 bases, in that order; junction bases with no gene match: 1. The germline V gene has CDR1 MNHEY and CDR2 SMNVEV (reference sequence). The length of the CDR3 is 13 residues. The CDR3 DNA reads TGTGCCAGCAGTTACAGGGGAAACACTGAAGCTTTCTTT. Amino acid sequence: CASSYRGNTEAFF.

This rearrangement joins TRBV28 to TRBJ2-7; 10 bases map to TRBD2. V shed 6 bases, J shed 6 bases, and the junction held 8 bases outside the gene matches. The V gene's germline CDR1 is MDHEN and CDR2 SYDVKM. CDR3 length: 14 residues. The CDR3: CASSRAGGSAEQYF. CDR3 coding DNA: TGTGCCAGCAGCCGAGCGGGAGGGAGTGCCGAGCAGTACTTC. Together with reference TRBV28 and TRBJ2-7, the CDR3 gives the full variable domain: DVKVTQSSRYLVKRTGEKVFLECVQDMDHENMFWYRQDPGLGLRLIYFSYDVKMKEKGDIPEGYSVSREKKERFSLILESASTNQTSMYLCASSRAGGSAEQYFGPGTRLTVT.

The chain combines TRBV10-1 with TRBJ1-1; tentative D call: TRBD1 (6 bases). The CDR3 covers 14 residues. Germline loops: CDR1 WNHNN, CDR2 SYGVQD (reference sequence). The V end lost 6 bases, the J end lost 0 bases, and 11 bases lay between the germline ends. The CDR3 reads CASSLDSLNTEAFF. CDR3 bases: TGCGCCAGCAGCCTGGACAGTCTGAACACTGAAGCTTTCTTT.

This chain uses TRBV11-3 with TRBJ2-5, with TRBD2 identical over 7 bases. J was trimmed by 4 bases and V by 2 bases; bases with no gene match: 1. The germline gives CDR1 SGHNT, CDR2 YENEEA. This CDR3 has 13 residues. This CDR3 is CASSLREAETQYF. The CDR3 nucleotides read TGTGCCAGCAGCTTACGGGAGGCAGAGACCCAGTACTTC. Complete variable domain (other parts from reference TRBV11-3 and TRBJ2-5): EAGVVQSPRYKIIEKKQPVAFWCNPISGHNTLYWYLQNLGQGPELLIRYENEEAVDDSQLPKDRFSAERLKGVDSTLKIQPAELGDSAVYLCASSLREAETQYFGPGTRLLVL.

The CDR3 DNA sequence: TGTGCCAGCAGTCATAGCGGGAGCGTTTTTGATACGCAGTATTTT. The encoded protein is CASSHSGSVFDTQYF. The chain has TRBV6-5 and TRBJ2-3; 9 nucleotides align to TRBD2. Germline V gene sequence: CDR1 MNHEY, CDR2 SVGAGI. CDR3 size: 15 residues. J was trimmed by 6 bases and V by 5 bases; bases with no gene match: 9.

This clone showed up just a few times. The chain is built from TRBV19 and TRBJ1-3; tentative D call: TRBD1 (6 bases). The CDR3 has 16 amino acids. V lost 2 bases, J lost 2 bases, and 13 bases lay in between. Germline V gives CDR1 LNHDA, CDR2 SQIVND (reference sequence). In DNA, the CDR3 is TGTGCCAGTAGTATAATCGGGGGGGCGCCTGGAAACACCATATATTTT. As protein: CASSIIGGAPGNTIYF.

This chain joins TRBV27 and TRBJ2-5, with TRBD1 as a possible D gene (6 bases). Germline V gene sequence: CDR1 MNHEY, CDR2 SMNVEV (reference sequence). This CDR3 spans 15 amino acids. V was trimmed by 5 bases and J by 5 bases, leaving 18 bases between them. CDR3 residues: CASSLGTNERETQYF. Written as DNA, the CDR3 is TGTGCCAGCAGTCTTGGGACAAATGAGCGTGAGACCCAGTACTTC.

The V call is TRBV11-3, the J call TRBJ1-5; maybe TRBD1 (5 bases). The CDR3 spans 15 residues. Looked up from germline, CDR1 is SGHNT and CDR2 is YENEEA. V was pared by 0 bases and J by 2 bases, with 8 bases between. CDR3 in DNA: TGTGCCAGCAGCTTAGAAGGGGTTGGCAATCAGCCCCAGCATTTT. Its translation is CASSLEGVGNQPQHF.

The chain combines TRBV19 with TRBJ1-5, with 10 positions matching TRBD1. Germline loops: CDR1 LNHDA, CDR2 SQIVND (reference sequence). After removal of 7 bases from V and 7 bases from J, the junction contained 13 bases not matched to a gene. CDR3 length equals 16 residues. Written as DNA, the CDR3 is TGTGCCAGTACCGCTCGGGACAGGGGTTTACGGCAGCCCCAGCATTTT. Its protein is CASTARDRGLRQPQHF.

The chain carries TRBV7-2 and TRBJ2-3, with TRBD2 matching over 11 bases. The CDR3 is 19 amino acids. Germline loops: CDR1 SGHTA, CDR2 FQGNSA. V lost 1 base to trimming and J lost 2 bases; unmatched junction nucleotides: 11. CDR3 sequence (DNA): TGTGCCAGCAGCTTAGGCTACCGACTAGCGGGGTTGCCCACAGATACGCAGTATTTT. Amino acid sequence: CASSLGYRLAGLPTDTQYF.

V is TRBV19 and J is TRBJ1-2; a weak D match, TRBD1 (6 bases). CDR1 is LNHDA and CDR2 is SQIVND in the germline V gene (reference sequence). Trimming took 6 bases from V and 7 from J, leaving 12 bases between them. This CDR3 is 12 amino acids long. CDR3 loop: CASRPTGGGYTF. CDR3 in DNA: TGTGCCAGTAGGCCGACAGGAGGTGGCTACACCTTC.

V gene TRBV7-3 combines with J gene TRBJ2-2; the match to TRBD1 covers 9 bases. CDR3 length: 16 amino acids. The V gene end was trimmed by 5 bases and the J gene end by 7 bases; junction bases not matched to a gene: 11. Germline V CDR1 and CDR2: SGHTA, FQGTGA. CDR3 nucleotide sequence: TGTGCCAGCAGCCCAGCACAGGGGGCTATGCGCGGGGAGCTGTTTTTT. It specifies CASSPAQGAMRGELFF.

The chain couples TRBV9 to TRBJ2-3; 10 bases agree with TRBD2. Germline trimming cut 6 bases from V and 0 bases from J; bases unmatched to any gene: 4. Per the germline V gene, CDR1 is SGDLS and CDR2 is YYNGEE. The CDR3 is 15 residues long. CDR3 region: CASKREGPSTDTQYF. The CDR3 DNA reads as TGTGCCAGCAAGCGGGAGGGCCCTAGCACAGATACGCAGTATTTT.

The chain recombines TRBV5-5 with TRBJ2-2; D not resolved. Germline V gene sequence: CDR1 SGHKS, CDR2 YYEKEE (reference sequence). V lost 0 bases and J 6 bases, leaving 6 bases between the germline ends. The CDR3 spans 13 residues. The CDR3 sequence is CASSLVVPGELFF. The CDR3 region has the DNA TGTGCCAGCAGCTTGGTAGTCCCCGGGGAGCTGTTTTTT.

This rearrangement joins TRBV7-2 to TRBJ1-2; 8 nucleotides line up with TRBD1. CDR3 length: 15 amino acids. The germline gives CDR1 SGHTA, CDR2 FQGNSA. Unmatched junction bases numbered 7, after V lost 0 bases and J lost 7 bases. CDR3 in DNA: TGTGCCAGCAGCTTAGCTCTCCAGGGGGCTACTGGCTACACCTTC. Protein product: CASSLALQGATGYTF.

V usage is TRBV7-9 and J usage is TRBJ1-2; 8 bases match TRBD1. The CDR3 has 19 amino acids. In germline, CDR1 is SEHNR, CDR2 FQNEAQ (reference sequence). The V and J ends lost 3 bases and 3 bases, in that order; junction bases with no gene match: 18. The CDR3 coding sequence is TGTGCCAGCAGCTTCATTGTTATTGTGGGGACAGGAGGAGACTATGGCTACACCTTC. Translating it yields CASSFIVIVGTGGDYGYTF.

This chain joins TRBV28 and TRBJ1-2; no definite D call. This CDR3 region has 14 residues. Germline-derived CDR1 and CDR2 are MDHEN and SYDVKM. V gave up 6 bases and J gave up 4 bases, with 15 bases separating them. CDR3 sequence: CASSGTRLAYGYTF. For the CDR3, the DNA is TGTGCCAGCAGCGGTACCCGGCTAGCCTATGGCTACACCTTC.

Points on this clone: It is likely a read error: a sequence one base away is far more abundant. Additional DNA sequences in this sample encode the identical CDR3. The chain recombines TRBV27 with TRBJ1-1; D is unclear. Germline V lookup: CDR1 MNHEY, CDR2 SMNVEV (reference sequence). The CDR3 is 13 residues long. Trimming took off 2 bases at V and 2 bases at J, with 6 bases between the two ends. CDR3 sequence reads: CASSLSLNTEAFF. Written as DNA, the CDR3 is TGTGCCAGCAGTTTAAGCCTTAACACTGAAGCTTTCTTT.

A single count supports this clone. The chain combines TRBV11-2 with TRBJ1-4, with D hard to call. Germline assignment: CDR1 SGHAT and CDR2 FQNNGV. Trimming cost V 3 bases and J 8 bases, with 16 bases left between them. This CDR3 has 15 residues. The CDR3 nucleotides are TGTGCCAGCAGCTTCCCCTCAGTCGGGGAGGAAAAACTGTTTTTT. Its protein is CASSFPSVGEEKLFF.

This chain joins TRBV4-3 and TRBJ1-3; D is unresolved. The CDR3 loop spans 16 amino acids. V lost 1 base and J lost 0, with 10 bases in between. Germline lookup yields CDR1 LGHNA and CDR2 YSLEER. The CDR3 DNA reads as TGCGCCAGCAGCCAAGCCCGGGGTAACTCTGGAAACACCATATATTTT. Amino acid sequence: CASSQARGNSGNTIYF.

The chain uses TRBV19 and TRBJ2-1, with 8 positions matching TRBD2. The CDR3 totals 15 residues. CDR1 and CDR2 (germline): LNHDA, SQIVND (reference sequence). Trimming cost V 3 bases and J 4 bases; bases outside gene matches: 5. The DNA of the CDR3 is TGTGCCAGTAGTATGGGATCTAGCGGGTACAATGAGCAGTTCTTC. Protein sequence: CASSMGSSGYNEQFF.

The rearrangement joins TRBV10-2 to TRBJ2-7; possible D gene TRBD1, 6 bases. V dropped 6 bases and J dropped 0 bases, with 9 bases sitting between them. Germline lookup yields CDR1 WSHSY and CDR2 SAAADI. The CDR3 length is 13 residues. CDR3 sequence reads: CASSRGPSYEQYF. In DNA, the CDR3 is TGCGCCAGCAGCAGGGGTCCCTCCTACGAGCAGTACTTC.